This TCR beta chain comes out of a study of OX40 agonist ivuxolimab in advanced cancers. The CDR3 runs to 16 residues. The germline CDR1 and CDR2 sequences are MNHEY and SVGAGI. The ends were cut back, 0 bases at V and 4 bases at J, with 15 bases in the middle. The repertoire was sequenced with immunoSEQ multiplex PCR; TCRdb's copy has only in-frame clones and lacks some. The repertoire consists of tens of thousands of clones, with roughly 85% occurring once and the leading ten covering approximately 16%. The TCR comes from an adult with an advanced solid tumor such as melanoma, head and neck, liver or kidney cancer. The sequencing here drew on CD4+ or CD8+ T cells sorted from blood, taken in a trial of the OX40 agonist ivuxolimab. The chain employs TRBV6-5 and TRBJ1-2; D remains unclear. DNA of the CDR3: TGTGCCAGCAGTTACTCTCTGGGGTCCCTAGGCTATGGCTACACCTTC. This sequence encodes CASSYSLGSLGYGYTF.